This T cell receptor (beta chain) derives from a study of blood T cells in healthy people across ages. Study-level findings and limits: The recorded TCR beta diversity per million T cells decreased in a roughly linear manner with age. It was the long-lived donors that had more naive CD4+ cells and higher diversity than aged donors.

Trimming left V 4 bases short and J 3 bases short, with 16 bases between. This CDR3 comprises 15 residues. CDR1 and CDR2 (germline): DFQATT, SNEGSKA (reference sequence). Next came a second PCR, run for about 6 to 11 cycles, which used a sample-barcoded 5' primer along with a J-beta primer mix. TCRdb itself ran the 5' RACE reads through MiXCR, one entry per CDR3 protein. This table holds roughly 1,800,000 distinct CDR3 sequences, around half found once. Concerning this clonotype: No antigen is known for it.

The chain recombines TRBV20-1 with TRBJ2-1; D tentatively reads TRBD1 or TRBD2 (5 bases each). Specimen: blood. The TCR sequence derives from a woman in her 40s in good health. Written as DNA, the CDR3 is TGCAGTGCTACAACCAGGGAGAGGGGCTACAATGAGCAGTTCTTC. Translated: CSATTRERGYNEQFF.